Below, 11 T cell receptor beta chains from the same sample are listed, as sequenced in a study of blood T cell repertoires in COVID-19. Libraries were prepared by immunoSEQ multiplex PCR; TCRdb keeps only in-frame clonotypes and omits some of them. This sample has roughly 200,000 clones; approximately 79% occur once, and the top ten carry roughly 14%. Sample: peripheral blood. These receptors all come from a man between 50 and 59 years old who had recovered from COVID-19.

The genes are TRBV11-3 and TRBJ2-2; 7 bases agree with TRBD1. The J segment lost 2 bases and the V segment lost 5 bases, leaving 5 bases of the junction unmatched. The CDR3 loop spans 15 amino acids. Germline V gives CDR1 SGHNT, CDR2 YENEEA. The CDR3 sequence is CASSARQGNTGELFF. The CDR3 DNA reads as TGTGCCAGCAGCGCAAGACAGGGAAACACCGGGGAGCTGTTTTTT.

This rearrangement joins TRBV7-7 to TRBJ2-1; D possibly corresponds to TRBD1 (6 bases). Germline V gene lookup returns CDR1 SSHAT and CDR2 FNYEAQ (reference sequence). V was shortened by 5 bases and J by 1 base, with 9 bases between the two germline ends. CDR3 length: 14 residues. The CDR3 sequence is CASSPRGSYNEQFF. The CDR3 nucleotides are TGTGCCAGCAGCCCCAGGGGTTCCTACAATGAGCAGTTCTTC. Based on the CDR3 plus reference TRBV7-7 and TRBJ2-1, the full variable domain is GAGVSQSPRYKVTKRGQDVTLRCDPISSHATLYWYQQALGQGPEFLTYFNYEAQPDKSGLPSDRFSAERPEGSISTLTIQRTEQRDSAMYRCASSPRGSYNEQFFGPGTRLTVL.

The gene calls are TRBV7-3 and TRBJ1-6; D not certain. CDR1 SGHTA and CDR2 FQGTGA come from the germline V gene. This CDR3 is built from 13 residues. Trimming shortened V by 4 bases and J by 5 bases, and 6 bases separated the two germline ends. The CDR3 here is CASSYADNSPLHF. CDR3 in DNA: TGTGCCAGCAGCTACGCGGATAATTCACCCCTCCACTTT.

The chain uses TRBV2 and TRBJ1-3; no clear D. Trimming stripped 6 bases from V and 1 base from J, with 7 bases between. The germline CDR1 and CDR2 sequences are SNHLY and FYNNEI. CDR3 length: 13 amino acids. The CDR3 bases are TGTGCCAGCAGGCGGGATTCTGGAAACACCATATATTTT. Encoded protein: CASRRDSGNTIYF.

The CDR3 nucleotides are TGTGCCAGTACGATAGGACAGATGAACACTGAAGCTTTCTTT. Residues: CASTIGQMNTEAFF. The chain carries TRBV19 and TRBJ1-1; D is perhaps TRBD1 (6 bases). The CDR3 consists of 14 residues. Germline CDR1 LNHDA, CDR2 SQIVND (reference sequence). Trimming stripped 7 bases from V and 0 bases from J, with 12 bases between.

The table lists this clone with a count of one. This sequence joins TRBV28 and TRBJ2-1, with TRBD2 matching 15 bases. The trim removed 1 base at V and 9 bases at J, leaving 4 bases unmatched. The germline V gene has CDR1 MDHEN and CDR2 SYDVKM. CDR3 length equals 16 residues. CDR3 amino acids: CASSLSGLAGGFEQFF. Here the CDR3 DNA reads TGTGCCAGCAGTTTATCGGGACTAGCGGGAGGATTTGAGCAGTTCTTC.

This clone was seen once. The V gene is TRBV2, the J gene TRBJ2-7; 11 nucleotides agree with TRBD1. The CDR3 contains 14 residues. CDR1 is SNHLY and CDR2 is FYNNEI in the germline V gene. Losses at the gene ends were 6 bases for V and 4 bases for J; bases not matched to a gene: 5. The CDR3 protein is CASRGDRGIYEQYF. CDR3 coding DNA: TGTGCCAGCAGGGGGGACAGGGGGATATACGAGCAGTACTTC.

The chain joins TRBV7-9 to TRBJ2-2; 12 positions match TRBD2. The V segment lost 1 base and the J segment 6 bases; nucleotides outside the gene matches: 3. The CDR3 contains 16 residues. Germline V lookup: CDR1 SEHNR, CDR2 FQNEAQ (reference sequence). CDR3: CASSLGLAGVSGELFF. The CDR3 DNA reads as TGTGCCAGCAGCTTAGGACTAGCGGGAGTATCCGGGGAGCTGTTTTTT.

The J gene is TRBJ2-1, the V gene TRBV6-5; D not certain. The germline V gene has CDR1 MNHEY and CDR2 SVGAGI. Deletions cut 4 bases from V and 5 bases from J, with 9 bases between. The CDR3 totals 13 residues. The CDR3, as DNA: TGTGCCAGCAGTTTAGTACCTAACAATGAGCAGTTCTTC. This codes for CASSLVPNNEQFF.

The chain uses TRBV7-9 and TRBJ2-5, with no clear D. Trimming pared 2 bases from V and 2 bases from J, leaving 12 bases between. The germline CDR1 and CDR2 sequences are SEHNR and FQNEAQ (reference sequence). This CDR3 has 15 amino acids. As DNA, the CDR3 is TGTGCCAGCAGCTTATCGACGGTACTACAAGAGACCCAGTACTTC. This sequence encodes CASSLSTVLQETQYF.

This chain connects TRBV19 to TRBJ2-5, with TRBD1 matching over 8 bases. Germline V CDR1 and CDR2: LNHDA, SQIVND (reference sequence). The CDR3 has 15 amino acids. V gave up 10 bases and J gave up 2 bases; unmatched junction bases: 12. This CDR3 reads CATKRDRNYQETQYF. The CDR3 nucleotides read TGTGCCACCAAACGGGACAGGAATTATCAAGAGACCCAGTACTTC.